One sample yielded the 15 T cell receptor beta chains listed below, sequenced in a study of T cells in Graves' hyperthyroidism and ophthalmopathy. RNA transcripts yielded amplified TCR beta CDR3 regions. First-round RT-PCR targeting the TCR CDR3 was performed with the HTBI primer set. TCRdb reprocessed the multiplex PCR reads with MiXCR, giving one entry per CDR3 protein. The table shows 500,000 to 750,000 distinct CDR3 sequences, with under 60% occurring only once. Sequenced: peripheral blood or thyroid tissue (not recorded which). Receptors originate from a young woman with Graves' hyperthyroidism.

The V gene is TRBV5-6, the J gene TRBJ2-5, with D possibly being TRBD1 or TRBD2 (6 bases each). The CDR3 contains 16 residues. CDR1 is SGHDT and CDR2 is YYEEEE in the germline V gene. Trimming shortened V by 4 bases and J by 1 base, and 17 bases separated the two germline ends. The CDR3 spells CASSPKWGARQETQYF. The CDR3 bases are TGTGCCAGCAGCCCGAAGTGGGGGGCGCGCCAAGAGACCCAGTACTTC. Complete variable domain (other parts from reference TRBV5-6 and TRBJ2-5): DAGVTQSPTHLIKTRGQQVTLRCSPKSGHDTVSWYQQALGQGPQFIFQYYEEEERQRGNFPDRFSGHQFPNYSSELNVNALLLGDSALYLCASSPKWGARQETQYFGPGTRLLVL.

The rearrangement links TRBV10-3 to TRBJ2-5; TRBD2 matches at 14 bases. V trimming: 2 bases; J trimming: 5 bases; junction bases outside the gene matches: 7. The CDR3 totals 17 residues. Germline loops: CDR1 ENHRY, CDR2 SYGVKD. CDR3 DNA: TGTGCCATCAGTGAGAGGGGGACTAGCGGGAGATGGGAGACCCAGTACTTC. It translates to CAISERGTSGRWETQYF.

In the case of this clonotype: The junction departs from the called germline gene at one end, perhaps through a read error. The chain is built from TRBV30 and TRBJ1-1; D is possibly TRBD1 (6 bases). CDR3 length: 14 amino acids. Germline lookup yields CDR1 GTSNPN and CDR2 SVGIG (reference sequence). The CDR3 bases are TGTGCCTGGAGGTCAGGGGCGGGGCCGACTGAAGCTTCCTTT. Its translation is CAWRSGAGPTEASF.

In this sample, this clonotype turned up many times. In DNA, the CDR3 is TGTGCCAGCAGTTACGAAGGGGACAGGGTCTACGAGCAGTACTTC. It codes for CASSYEGDRVYEQYF. The chain recombines TRBV6-6 with TRBJ2-7; 9 bases align to TRBD1. CDR1 MNHNY and CDR2 SVGAGI come from the germline V gene (reference sequence). The CDR3 loop spans 15 amino acids. With 2 bases clipped from V and 3 bases from J, the junction kept 5 bases outside the gene matches.

This clonotype was found once. The V call is TRBV7-7, the J call TRBJ2-7; 7 nucleotides align to TRBD1. Trimming took 8 bases from V and 1 from J; bases not matched to a gene: 14. Germline values: CDR1 SSHAT, CDR2 FNYEAQ (reference sequence). This CDR3 has 16 amino acids. The CDR3 DNA sequence: TGTGCCAGCCGTAGTGCCTTAGAGACAGGGTCCTACGAGCAGTACTTC. Protein sequence: CASRSALETGSYEQYF.

This clonotype was seen many times. The genes are TRBV19 and TRBJ1-2, with 8 bases that match TRBD1. This CDR3 comprises 19 residues. V was pared by 5 bases and J by 4 bases, with 21 bases of the junction left unmatched. In germline, CDR1 is LNHDA, CDR2 SQIVND (reference sequence). CDR3 region: CASSPFRAGGGTESYGYTF. CDR3 coding DNA: TGTGCCAGTAGTCCATTCAGGGCAGGGGGCGGTACGGAGAGCTATGGCTACACCTTC.

The chain carries TRBV20-1 and TRBJ2-1; maybe TRBD2 (6 bases). Trimming stripped 5 bases from V and 4 bases from J, with 12 bases between. CDR1 is DFQATT and CDR2 is SNEGSKA in the germline V gene (reference sequence). The CDR3 loop spans 13 amino acids. The CDR3 bases are TGCAGTGCTGCGGGACCAAGTTACAATGAGCAGTTCTTC. Its translation is CSAAGPSYNEQFF.

The J gene is TRBJ2-3, the V gene TRBV2; TRBD2 matches 9 bases. Trimming at V came to 7 bases and at J to 5 bases, leaving 7 bases not matched to a gene. The CDR3 contains 14 residues. Germline loops: CDR1 SNHLY, CDR2 FYNNEI. CDR3 nucleotide sequence: TGTGCCAGCATCGCTAGCGGGGAGGTAGATACGCAGTATTTT. Protein product: CASIASGEVDTQYF.

This clonotype was recorded at least ten times. CDR3 coding DNA: TGCAGTGCTACTTTTCAGGGGAGCTCCTACGAGCAGTACTTC. This translates into CSATFQGSSYEQYF. V is TRBV20-1 and J is TRBJ2-7, with TRBD1 as a possible D gene (6 bases). The CDR3 consists of 14 residues. Trimming took 4 bases from V and 0 from J, leaving 13 bases between them. Germline CDR1 is DFQATT and CDR2 is SNEGSKA (reference sequence).

The rearrangement joins TRBV6-5 to TRBJ2-7; 9 bases map to TRBD2. The DNA end is more similar to TRBJ2-1, so the J call may be wrong. This CDR3 is 12 amino acids long. CDR1 MNHEY and CDR2 SVGAGI come from the germline V gene. In nucleotides, the CDR3 is TGTGCCAGTAGCGGGAGTTTCTATGAGCAGTTCTTC. This encodes CASSGSFYEQFF.

This clonotype has ten or more counts. This chain uses TRBV19 with TRBJ1-5, with TRBD1 matching 11 bases. With 8 bases clipped from V and 6 bases from J, the junction kept 18 bases outside the gene matches. The CDR3 contains 18 residues. Germline lookup yields CDR1 LNHDA and CDR2 SQIVND (reference sequence). The CDR3 here is CASERWTGGPGGVQPQHF. The CDR3 coding sequence is TGTGCCAGTGAGAGATGGACAGGGGGCCCGGGTGGTGTTCAGCCCCAGCATTTT. The full variable domain, in which reference TRBV19 and TRBJ1-5 provide the parts outside the CDR3, is DGGITQSPKYLFRKEGQNVTLSCEQNLNHDAMYWYRQDPGQGLRLIYYSQIVNDFQKGDIAEGYSVSREKKESFPLTVTSAQKNPTAFYLCASERWTGGPGGVQPQHFGDGTRLSIL.

V usage is TRBV9 and J usage is TRBJ1-6; D gene unclear. Trimming removed 0 bases at V and 1 base at J, with 8 bases between. CDR3 length: 16 amino acids. Germline CDR1 is SGDLS and CDR2 is YYNGEE. The CDR3: CASSVGPVSYNSPLHF. The CDR3 coding sequence is TGTGCCAGCAGCGTAGGACCGGTGTCCTATAATTCACCCCTCCACTTT.

A few counts support this clonotype. A junction boundary mismatches the germline segment, possibly from a read error. This chain joins TRBV7-2 and TRBJ2-5, with 9 positions matching TRBD2. The CDR3 loop spans 13 amino acids. Germline values: CDR1 SGHTA, CDR2 FQGNSA. CDR3 in DNA: TGTGCCAGCAGTCCACAGTTAGCGGGAGTGGGGTTCTTC. It encodes CASSPQLAGVGFF. Based on the CDR3 plus reference TRBV7-2 and TRBJ2-5, the full variable domain is GAGVSQSPSNKVTEKGKDVELRCDPISGHTALYWYRQSLGQGLEFLIYFQGNSAPDKSGLPSDRFSAERTGGSVSTLTIQRTQQEDSAVYLCASSPQLAGVGFFGPGTRLLVL.

Many counts were recorded for this clonotype. The rearrangement uses TRBV20-1 and TRBJ1-5, with D possibly matching TRBD1 (6 bases). Germline V gene lookup returns CDR1 DFQATT and CDR2 SNEGSKA (reference sequence). The CDR3 covers 16 residues. Trimming pared 5 bases from V and 6 bases from J, leaving 23 bases between. CDR3 residues: CSAGDLRGRTSQPQHF. The CDR3 DNA follows: TGCAGTGCTGGCGATTTGAGGGGGAGGACGTCTCAGCCCCAGCATTTT.

This clonotype was detected only a few times. The chain combines TRBV2 with TRBJ2-3, with D unresolved. Germline-derived CDR1 and CDR2 are SNHLY and FYNNEI. The CDR3 contains 13 residues. Trimming removed 5 bases at V and 5 bases at J, with 11 bases between. The CDR3 protein is CASSQSIQDTQYF. DNA for the CDR3: TGTGCCAGCAGTCAGTCCATACAAGATACGCAGTATTTT.